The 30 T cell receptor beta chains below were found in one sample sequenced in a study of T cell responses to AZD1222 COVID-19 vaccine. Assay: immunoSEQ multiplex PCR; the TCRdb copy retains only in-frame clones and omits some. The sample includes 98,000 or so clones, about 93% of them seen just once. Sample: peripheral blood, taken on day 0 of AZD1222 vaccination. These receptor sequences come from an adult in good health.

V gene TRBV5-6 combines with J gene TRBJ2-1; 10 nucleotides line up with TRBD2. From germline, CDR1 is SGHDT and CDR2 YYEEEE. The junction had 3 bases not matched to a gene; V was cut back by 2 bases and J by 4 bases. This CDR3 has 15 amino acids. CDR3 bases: TGTGCCAGCAGCTTAGGACTAGCGGTATACAATGAGCAGTTCTTC. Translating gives CASSLGLAVYNEQFF.

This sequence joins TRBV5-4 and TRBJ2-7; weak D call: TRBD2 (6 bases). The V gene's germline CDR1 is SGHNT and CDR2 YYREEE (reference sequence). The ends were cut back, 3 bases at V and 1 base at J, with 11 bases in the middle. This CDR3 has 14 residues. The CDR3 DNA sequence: TGTGCCAGCAGCTGGGGGGACCGATCCTACGAGCAGTACTTC. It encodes CASSWGDRSYEQYF.

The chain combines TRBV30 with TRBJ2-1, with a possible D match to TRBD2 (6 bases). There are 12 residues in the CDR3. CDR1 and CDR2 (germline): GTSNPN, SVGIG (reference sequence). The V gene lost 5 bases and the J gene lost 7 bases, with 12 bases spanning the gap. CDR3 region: CAWGRRNNEQFF. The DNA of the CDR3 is TGTGCCTGGGGGAGGAGGAATAATGAGCAGTTCTTC.

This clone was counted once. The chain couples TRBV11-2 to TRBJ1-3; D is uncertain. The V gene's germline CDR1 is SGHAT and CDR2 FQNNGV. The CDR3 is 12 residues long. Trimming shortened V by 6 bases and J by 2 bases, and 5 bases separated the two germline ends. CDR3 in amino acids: CASSSPGNTIYF. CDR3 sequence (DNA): TGTGCCAGCAGTTCCCCTGGAAACACCATATATTTT.

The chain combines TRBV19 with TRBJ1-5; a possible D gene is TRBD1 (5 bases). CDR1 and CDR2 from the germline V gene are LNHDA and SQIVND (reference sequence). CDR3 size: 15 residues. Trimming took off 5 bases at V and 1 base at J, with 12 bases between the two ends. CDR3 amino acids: CASSPPGGSNQPQHF. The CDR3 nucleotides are TGTGCCAGTAGTCCCCCCGGGGGGAGCAATCAGCCCCAGCATTTT.

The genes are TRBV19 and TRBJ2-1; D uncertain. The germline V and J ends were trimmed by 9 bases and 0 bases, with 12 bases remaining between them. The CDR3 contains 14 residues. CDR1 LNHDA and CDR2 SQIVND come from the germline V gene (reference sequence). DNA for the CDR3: TGTGCCAGCCAAATGAGCCACTCCTACAATGAGCAGTTCTTC. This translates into CASQMSHSYNEQFF.

DNA of the CDR3: TGTGCCAGTTCTTACCGGGGGGAGACCGGGGAGCTGTTTTTT. Protein: CASSYRGETGELFF. V gene TRBV2 combines with J gene TRBJ2-2; 7 nucleotides agree with TRBD2. The germline V gene encodes CDR1 SNHLY and CDR2 FYNNEI. Germline trimming cut 9 bases from V and 5 bases from J; bases unmatched to any gene: 9. The CDR3 extends over 14 amino acids.

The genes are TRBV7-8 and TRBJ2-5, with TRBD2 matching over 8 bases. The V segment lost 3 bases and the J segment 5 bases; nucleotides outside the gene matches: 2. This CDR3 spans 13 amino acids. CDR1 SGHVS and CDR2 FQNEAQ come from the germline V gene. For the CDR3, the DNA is TGTGCCAGCAGCTTTAGCGGGATGGAGACCCAGTACTTC. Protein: CASSFSGMETQYF.

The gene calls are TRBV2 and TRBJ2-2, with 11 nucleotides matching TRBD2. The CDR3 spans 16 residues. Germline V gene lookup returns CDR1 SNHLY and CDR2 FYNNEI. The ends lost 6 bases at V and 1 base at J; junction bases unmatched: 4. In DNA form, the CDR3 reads TGTGCCAGCAGGCCCGGGACTAGCGGGAACACCGGGGAGCTGTTTTTT. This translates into CASRPGTSGNTGELFF. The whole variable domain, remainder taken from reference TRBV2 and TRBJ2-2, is EPEVTQTPSHQVTQMGQEVILRCVPISNHLYFYWYRQILGQKVEFLVSFYNNEISEKSEIFDDQFSVERPDGSNFTLKIRSTKLEDSAMYFCASRPGTSGNTGELFFGEGSRLTVL.

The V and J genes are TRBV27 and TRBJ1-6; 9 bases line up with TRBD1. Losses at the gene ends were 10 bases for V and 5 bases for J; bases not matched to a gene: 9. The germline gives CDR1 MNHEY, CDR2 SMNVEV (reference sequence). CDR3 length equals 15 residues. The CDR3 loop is CATGRQGDHNSPLHF. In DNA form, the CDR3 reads TGTGCCACCGGCCGACAGGGGGACCATAATTCACCCCTCCACTTT.

CDR3 nucleotide sequence: TGTGCCTGTACCCCCCGGCCCCTAGGCTACACCTTC. It translates to CACTPRPLGYTF. The V and J genes are TRBV30 and TRBJ1-2; D gene uncertain. Trimming shortened V by 6 bases and J by 8 bases, and 16 bases separated the two germline ends. This CDR3 is 12 amino acids long. CDR1 is GTSNPN, CDR2 SVGIG, per germline (reference sequence).

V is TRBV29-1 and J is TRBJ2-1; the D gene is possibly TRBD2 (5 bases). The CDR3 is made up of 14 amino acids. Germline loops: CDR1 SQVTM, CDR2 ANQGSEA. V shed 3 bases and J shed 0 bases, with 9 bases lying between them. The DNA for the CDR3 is TGCAGCGTTGACGAGGGCGTCTCCTACAATGAGCAGTTCTTC. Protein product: CSVDEGVSYNEQFF.

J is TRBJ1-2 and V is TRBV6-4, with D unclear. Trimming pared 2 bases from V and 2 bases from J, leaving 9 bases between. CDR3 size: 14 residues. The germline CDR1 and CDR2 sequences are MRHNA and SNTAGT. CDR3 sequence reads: CASSDGSANYGYTF. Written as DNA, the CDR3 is TGTGCCAGCAGTGACGGGTCAGCAAACTATGGCTACACCTTC.

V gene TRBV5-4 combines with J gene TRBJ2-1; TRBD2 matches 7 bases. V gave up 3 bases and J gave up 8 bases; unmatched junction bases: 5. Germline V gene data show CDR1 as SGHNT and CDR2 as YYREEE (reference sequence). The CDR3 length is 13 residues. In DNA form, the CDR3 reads TGTGCCAGCAGCTCTCCCCGGGGGGATGAGCAGTTCTTC. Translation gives CASSSPRGDEQFF. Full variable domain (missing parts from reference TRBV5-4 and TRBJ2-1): ETGVTQSPTHLIKTRGQQVTLRCSSQSGHNTVSWYQQALGQGPQFIFQYYREEENGRGNFPPRFSGLQFPNYSSELNVNALELDDSALYLCASSSPRGDEQFFGPGTRLTVL.

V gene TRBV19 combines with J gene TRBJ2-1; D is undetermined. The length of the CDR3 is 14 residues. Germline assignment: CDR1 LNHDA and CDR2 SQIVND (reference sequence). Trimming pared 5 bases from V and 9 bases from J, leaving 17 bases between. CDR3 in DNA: TGTGCCAGTAGTCCGATTTACTCCTCTGGTGAGCAGTTCTTC. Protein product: CASSPIYSSGEQFF.

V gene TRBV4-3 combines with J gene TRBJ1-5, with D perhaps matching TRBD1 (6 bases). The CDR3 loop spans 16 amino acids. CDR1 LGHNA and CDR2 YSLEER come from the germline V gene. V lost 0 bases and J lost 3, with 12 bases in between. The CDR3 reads CASSQEAGAINQPQHF. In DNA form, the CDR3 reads TGCGCCAGCAGCCAAGAAGCGGGGGCGATCAATCAGCCCCAGCATTTT.

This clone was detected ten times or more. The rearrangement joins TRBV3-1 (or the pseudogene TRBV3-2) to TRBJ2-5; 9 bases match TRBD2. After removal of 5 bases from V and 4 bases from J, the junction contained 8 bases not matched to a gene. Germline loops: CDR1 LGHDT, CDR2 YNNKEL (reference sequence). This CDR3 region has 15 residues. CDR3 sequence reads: CASSAHDSGRETQYF. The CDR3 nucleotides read TGTGCCAGCAGCGCGCACGATAGCGGGAGAGAGACCCAGTACTTC.

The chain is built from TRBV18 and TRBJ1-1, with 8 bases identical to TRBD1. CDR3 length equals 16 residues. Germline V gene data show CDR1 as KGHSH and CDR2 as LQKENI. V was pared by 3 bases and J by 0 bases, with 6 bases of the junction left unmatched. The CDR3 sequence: CASSPRGTGMNTEAFF. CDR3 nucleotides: TGTGCCAGCTCACCTCGAGGGACAGGCATGAACACTGAAGCTTTCTTT.

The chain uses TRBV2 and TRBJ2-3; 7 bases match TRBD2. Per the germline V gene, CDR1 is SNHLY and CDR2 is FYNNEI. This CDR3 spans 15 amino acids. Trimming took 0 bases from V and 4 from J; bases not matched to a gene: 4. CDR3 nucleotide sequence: TGTGCCAGCAGTGAAGCGGGAGGGCCATCAGATACGCAGTATTTT. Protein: CASSEAGGPSDTQYF.

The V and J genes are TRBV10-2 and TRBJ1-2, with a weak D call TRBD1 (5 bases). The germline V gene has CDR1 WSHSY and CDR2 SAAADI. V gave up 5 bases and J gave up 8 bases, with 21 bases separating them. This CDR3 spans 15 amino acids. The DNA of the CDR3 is TGCGCCAGCAGTCCAGACTTTCGACAGTCTCAGGGCTACACCTTC. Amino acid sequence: CASSPDFRQSQGYTF.

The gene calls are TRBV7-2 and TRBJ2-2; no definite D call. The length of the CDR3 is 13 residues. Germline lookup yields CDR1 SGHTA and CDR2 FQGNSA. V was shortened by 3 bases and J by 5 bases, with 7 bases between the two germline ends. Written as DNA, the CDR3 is TGTGCCAGCAGCTTTTTCATAACCGGGGAGCTGTTTTTT. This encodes CASSFFITGELFF.

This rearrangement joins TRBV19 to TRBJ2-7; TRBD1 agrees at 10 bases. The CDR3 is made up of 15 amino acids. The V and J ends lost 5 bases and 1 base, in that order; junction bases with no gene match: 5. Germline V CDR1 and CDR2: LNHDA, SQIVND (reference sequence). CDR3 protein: CASSLRDRGSYEQYF. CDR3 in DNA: TGTGCCAGTAGTCTCCGGGACAGGGGATCCTACGAGCAGTACTTC.

CDR3 residues: CASRPTSGEETQYF. In DNA, the CDR3 is TGTGCCAGCAGGCCGACTAGCGGAGAAGAGACCCAGTACTTC. The rearrangement links TRBV2 to TRBJ2-5, with 9 bases identical to TRBD2. The germline V gene has CDR1 SNHLY and CDR2 FYNNEI. The CDR3 extends over 14 amino acids. V shed 6 bases and J 3 bases; nucleotides not matched to a gene: 5.

The CDR3 spells CASSHSSYEQYF. The CDR3 DNA is TGTGCCAGCAGCCACAGTTCCTACGAGCAGTACTTC. J is TRBJ2-7 and V is TRBV14; no reliable D call. V was shortened by 3 bases and J by 1 base, with 4 bases between the two germline ends. This CDR3 spans 12 amino acids. The germline CDR1 and CDR2 sequences are SGHDN and FVKESK.

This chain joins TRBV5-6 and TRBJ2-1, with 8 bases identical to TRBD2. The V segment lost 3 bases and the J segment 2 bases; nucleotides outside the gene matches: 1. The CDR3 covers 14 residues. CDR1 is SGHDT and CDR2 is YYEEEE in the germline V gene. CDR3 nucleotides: TGTGCCAGCAGCTGGGGACTAGCCTACAATGAGCAGTTCTTC. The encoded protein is CASSWGLAYNEQFF.

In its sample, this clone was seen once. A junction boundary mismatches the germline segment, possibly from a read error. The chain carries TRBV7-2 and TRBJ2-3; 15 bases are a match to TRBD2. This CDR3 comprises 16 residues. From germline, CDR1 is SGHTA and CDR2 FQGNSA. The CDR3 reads CASSLEGLAGGRFSNF. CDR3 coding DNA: TGTGCCAGCAGCTTAGAGGGACTAGCGGGGGGACGGTTTTCGAATTTT.

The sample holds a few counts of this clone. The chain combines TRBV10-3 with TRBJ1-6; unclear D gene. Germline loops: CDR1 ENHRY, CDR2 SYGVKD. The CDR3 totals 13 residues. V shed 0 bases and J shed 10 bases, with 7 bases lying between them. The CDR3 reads CAISESRESPLHF. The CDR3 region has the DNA TGTGCCATCAGTGAGTCGCGTGAATCACCCCTCCACTTT.

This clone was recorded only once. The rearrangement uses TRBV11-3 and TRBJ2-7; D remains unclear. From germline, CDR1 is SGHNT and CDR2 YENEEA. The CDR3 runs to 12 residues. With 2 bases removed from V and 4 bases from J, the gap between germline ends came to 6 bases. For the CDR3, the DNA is TGTGCCAGCAGCTTAATGGATTACGAGCAGTACTTC. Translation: CASSLMDYEQYF.

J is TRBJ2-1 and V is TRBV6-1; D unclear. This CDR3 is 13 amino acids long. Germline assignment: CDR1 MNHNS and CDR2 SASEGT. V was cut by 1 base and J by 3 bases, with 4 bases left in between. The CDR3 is CASSEGLYNEQFF. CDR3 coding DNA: TGTGCCAGCAGTGAAGGGCTCTACAATGAGCAGTTCTTC.

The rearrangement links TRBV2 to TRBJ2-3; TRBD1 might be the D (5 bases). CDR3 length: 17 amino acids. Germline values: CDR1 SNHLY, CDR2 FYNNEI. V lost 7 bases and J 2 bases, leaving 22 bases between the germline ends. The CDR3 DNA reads TGTGCCAGCAAGGGGCGAGTTTACGGATGGGACACAGATACGCAGTATTTT. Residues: CASKGRVYGWDTDTQYF. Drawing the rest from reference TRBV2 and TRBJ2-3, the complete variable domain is EPEVTQTPSHQVTQMGQEVILRCVPISNHLYFYWYRQILGQKVEFLVSFYNNEISEKSEIFDDQFSVERPDGSNFTLKIRSTKLEDSAMYFCASKGRVYGWDTDTQYFGPGTRLTVL.